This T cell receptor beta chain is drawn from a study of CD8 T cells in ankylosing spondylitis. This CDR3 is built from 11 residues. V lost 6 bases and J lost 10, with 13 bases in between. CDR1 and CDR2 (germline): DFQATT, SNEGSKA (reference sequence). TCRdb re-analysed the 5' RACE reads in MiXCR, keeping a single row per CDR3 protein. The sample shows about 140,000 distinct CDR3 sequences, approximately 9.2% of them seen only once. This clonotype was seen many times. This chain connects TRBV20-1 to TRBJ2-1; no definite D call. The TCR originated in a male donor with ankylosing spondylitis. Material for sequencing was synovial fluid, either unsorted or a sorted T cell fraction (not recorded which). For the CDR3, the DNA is TGCAGTGCCCCCTGGAGACGGGAGCAGTTCTTC. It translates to CSAPWRREQFF.